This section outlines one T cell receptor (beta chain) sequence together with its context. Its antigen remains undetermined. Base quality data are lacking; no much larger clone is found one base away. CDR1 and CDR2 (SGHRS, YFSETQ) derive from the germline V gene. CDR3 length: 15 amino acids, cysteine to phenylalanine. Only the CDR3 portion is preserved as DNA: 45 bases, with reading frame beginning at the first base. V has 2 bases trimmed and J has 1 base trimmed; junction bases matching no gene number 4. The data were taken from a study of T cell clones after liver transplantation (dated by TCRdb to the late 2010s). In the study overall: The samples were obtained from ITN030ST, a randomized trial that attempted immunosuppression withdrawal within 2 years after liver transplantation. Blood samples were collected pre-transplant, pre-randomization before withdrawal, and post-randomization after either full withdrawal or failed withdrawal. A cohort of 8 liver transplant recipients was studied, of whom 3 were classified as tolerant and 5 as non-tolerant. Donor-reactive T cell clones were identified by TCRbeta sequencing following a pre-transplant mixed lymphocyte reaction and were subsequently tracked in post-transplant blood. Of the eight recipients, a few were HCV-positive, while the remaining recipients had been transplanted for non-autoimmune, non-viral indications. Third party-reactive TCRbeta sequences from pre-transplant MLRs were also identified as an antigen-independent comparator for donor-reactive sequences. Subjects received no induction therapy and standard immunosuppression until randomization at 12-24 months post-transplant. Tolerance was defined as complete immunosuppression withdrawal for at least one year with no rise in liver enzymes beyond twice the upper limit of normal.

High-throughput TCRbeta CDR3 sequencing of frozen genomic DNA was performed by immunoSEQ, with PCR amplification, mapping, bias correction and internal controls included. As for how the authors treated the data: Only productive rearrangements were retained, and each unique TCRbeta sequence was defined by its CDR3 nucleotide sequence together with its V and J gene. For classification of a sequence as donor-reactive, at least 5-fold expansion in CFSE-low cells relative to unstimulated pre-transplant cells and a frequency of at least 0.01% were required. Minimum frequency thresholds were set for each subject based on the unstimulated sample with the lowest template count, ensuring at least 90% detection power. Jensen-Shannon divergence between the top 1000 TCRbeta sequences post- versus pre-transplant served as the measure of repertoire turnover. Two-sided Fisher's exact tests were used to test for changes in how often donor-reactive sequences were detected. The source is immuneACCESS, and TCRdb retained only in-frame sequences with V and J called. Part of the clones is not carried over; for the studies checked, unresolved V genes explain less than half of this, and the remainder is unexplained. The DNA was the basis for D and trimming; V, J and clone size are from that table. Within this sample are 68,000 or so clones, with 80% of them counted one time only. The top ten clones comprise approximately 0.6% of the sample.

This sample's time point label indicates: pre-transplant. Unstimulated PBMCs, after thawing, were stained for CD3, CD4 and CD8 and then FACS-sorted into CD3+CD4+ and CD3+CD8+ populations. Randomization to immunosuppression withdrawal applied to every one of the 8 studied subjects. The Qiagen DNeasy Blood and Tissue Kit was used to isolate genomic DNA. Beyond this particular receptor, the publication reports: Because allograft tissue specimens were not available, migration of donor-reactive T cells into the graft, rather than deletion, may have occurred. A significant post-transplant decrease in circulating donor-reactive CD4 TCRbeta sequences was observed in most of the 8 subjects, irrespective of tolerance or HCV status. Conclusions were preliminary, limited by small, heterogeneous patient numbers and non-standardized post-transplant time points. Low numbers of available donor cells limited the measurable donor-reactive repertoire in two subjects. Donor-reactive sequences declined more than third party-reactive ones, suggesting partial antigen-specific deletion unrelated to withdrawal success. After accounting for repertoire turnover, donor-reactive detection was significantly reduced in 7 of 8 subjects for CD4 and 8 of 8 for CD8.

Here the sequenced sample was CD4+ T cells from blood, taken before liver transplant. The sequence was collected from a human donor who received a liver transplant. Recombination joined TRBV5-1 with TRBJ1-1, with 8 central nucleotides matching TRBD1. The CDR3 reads CASSFTGGPNTEAFF. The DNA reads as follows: TGCGCCAGCAGCTTTACAGGGGGACCGAACACTGAAGCTTTCTTT.